This is a list of T cell receptor beta chains from one sample in a study of graft-versus-host responses after intestinal transplantation. Profiled with immunoSEQ multiplex PCR; TCRdb holds only in-frame clones, not every one. The profile shows about 12,000 clones, roughly 93% of them singletons. Sequencing used PBMCs, obtained approximately 110 days after intestinal transplant. The receptors stem from a human patient who received an intestinal transplant, so some T cells may come from the graft donor. CDR3s include the opening cysteine and the closing phenylalanine or tryptophan.

j_gene,len,v_gene,CDR3aa
TRBJ1-1,13,TRBV6-5,CASSRTRNTEAFF
TRBJ2-3,12,TRBV5-1,CASRPVTDTQYF
TRBJ1-1,17,TRBV5-4,CASRNRDRENLVTEAFF
TRBJ2-3,14,TRBV2,CASSVQGITDTQYF
TRBJ1-2,18,TRBV7-4,CASSGSTRAARKTYGYTF
TRBJ2-1,18,TRBV5-4,CASSLRGRVPSSYNEQFF
TRBJ2-6,18,TRBV14,CASSPSPGQTSGANVLTF
NA,13,TRBV27,CASSLGDFYEQYF
TRBJ2-3,13,TRBV6-4,CASSRGLTDTQYF
TRBJ2-2,18,TRBV9,CASSVVDGPVRYTGELFF
TRBJ2-1,15,TRBV30,CAWSVPSGPYNEQFF
TRBJ2-2,16,TRBV7-3,CASSSPPGSNTGELFF
TRBJ2-1,15,TRBV6-5,CASSGIAALTNEQFF
TRBJ2-6,15,TRBV19,CASAQGPSGANVLTF
TRBJ1-1,14,TRBV29-1,CSVVYSGVGTEAFF
TRBJ2-1,15,TRBV2,CASRNRDGAYNEQFF
TRBJ1-3,14,TRBV9,CASSVEGSGNTIYF
TRBJ2-7,14,TRBV2,CATLIHREDYEQYF
TRBJ2-7,15,TRBV15,CATSRSGPGAHEQYF
TRBJ1-2,12,TRBV11-2,CASTGAHYGYTF
TRBJ2-7,14,TRBV30,CAWSVLAGVSEQYF
TRBJ1-6,17,TRBV6-4,CASSDDKSDRGKENLHF
TRBJ2-7,14,TRBV10-3,CAISGAGAFYEQYF
TRBJ2-1,14,TRBV6-5,CASSYSRLQNEQFF
TRBJ1-1,14,TRBV27,CASRRDAGNTEAFF